The 23 T cell receptor beta chains below were found in one sample sequenced in a study of breast tumors, draining lymph nodes, adjacent tissues. The lymph nodes were axillary draining lymph nodes from breast cancer patients. TCRdb passed the multiplex PCR reads through MiXCR, listing each CDR3 protein once. The table records some 100,000 distinct CDR3 sequences, about 20% of them present only once. The sequencing sample was made of axillary lymph node tissue. The receptor set was obtained from a female donor with breast cancer. Some clones in this sample may be carry-over from other donors' samples.

The chain couples TRBV28 to TRBJ2-7; D might be TRBD1 (6 bases). Germline CDR1 reads MDHEN; CDR2 reads SYDVKM. The CDR3 totals 15 residues. Trimming removed 3 bases from V and 2 bases from J, with 14 bases in between. The DNA of the CDR3 is TGTGCCAGCAGTTTGACCGGGACAAGCCCCTACGAGCAGTACTTC. It is translated as CASSLTGTSPYEQYF.

The rearrangement joins TRBV30 to TRBJ2-4; D is uncertain. The CDR3 has 11 amino acids. V lost 4 bases, J lost 6 bases, and 7 bases lay in between. Germline V gene data show CDR1 as GTSNPN and CDR2 as SVGIG (reference sequence). CDR3 sequence reads: CAWTFGNIQYF. The DNA for the CDR3 is TGTGCCTGGACTTTTGGAAACATTCAGTACTTC.

V usage is TRBV29-1 and J usage is TRBJ1-2, with D hard to call. The germline gives CDR1 SQVTM, CDR2 ANQGSEA. There are 13 residues in the CDR3. V lost 5 bases, J lost 5 bases, and 15 bases lay in between. In DNA, the CDR3 is TGCAGCGTTACGTTTAGGACGGCGTATGGCTACACCTTC. It specifies CSVTFRTAYGYTF. Full variable domain (outside the CDR3, taken from reference TRBV29-1 and TRBJ1-2): SAVISQKPSRDICQRGTSLTIQCQVDSQVTMMFWYRQQPGQSLTLIATANQGSEATYESGFVIDKFPISRPNLTFSTLTVSNMSPEDSSIYLCSVTFRTAYGYTFGSGTRLTVV.

This clonotype has just a few counts. The CDR3 spells CASSESAGRASQPQHF. CDR3 DNA sequence: TGTGCCAGCAGTGAGTCGGCAGGAAGGGCAAGTCAGCCCCAGCATTTT. The chain is built from TRBV2 and TRBJ1-5; D is undetermined. In germline, CDR1 is SNHLY, CDR2 FYNNEI. The CDR3 consists of 16 residues. Trimming cost V 3 bases and J 6 bases, with 18 bases left between them.

On this clonotype: This may come from a read error, since a much larger clone is one base off. The chain uses TRBV12-3 or TRBV12-4 and TRBJ2-3; possible D gene TRBD1, 6 bases. This CDR3 region has 13 residues. CDR3 nucleotides: TGTGCCAGCAGAACAGGGAACGCAGATGCGCAGTATTTT. Its translation is CASRTGNADAQYF.

This clonotype has just a few counts. The chain recombines TRBV25-1 with TRBJ2-3; the D gene is possibly TRBD1 (6 bases). CDR1 and CDR2 from the germline V gene are MGHDK and SYGVNS. The CDR3 has 16 residues. Trimming removed 3 bases at V and 2 bases at J, with 15 bases between. The CDR3 nucleotides are TGTGCCAGCAGTGACTGGGGCAGGGGATACACAGATACGCAGTATTTT. This codes for CASSDWGRGYTDTQYF.

This clonotype was seen at least ten times. The rearrangement joins TRBV5-1 to TRBJ2-7; 9 bases line up with TRBD1. The CDR3 spans 15 residues. Germline assignment: CDR1 SGHRS and CDR2 YFSETQ. The J segment lost 4 bases and the V segment lost 3 bases, leaving 8 bases of the junction unmatched. The CDR3 region is CASSSTGGQGYEQYF. The CDR3 nucleotides read TGCGCCAGCAGCTCAACCGGAGGACAGGGGTACGAGCAGTACTTC. Supplemented by reference TRBV5-1 and TRBJ2-7, the full variable domain reads KAGVTQTPRYLIKTRGQQVTLSCSPISGHRSVSWYQQTPGQGLQFLFEYFSETQRNKGNFPGRFSGRQFSNSRSEMNVSTLELGDSALYLCASSSTGGQGYEQYFGPGTRLTVT.

This clonotype has at least ten counts. The gene calls are TRBV5-1 and TRBJ2-5, with TRBD2 matching 11 bases. Germline-derived CDR1 and CDR2 are SGHRS and YFSETQ. V shed 3 bases and J 4 bases; nucleotides not matched to a gene: 5. This CDR3 is 15 amino acids long. CDR3 in DNA: TGCGCCAGCAGCTCATCCGGGACTAGCGGAGAGACCCAGTACTTC. Its translation: CASSSSGTSGETQYF. The complete variable domain, with remaining parts taken from reference TRBV5-1 and TRBJ2-5, reads KAGVTQTPRYLIKTRGQQVTLSCSPISGHRSVSWYQQTPGQGLQFLFEYFSETQRNKGNFPGRFSGRQFSNSRSEMNVSTLELGDSALYLCASSSSGTSGETQYFGPGTRLLVL.

A remark on this clonotype: A much larger clone lies a single base off, so this may be a read error. The gene calls are TRBV4-1 and TRBJ2-1; 11 nucleotides line up with TRBD1. Unmatched junction bases numbered 11, after V lost 4 bases and J lost 12 bases. Germline CDR1 is MGHRA and CDR2 is YSYEKL. The CDR3 consists of 15 residues. The CDR3 region is CASSPFGQGAIGQFF. The DNA of the CDR3 is TGCGCCAGCAGCCCGTTCGGACAGGGGGCCATTGGGCAGTTCTTC.

This clonotype occurred many times. The rearrangement links TRBV6-1 to TRBJ2-5; D is possibly TRBD1 or TRBD2 (5 bases each). CDR3 size: 16 residues. The V and J ends lost 7 bases and 4 bases respectively, with 22 bases between them. Germline V gene data show CDR1 as MNHNS and CDR2 as SASEGT. The CDR3 DNA sequence: TGTGCCAGCACTCACCGACTGGGGACCGGCTCAGAGACCCAGTACTTC. Protein: CASTHRLGTGSETQYF.

This clonotype was detected ten times or more. The CDR3: CASIERGLGNTIYF. Written as DNA, the CDR3 is TGTGCCAGTATAGAAAGGGGACTGGGGAACACCATATATTTT. The genes are TRBV19 and TRBJ1-3, with D possibly TRBD1 on 5 matching bases. Trimming left V 7 bases short and J 7 bases short, with 17 bases between. CDR1 is LNHDA, CDR2 SQIVND, per germline (reference sequence). This CDR3 contains 14 residues.

This clonotype was found many times. This rearrangement joins TRBV5-1 to TRBJ2-3, with 14 bases aligning to TRBD2. CDR1 is SGHRS and CDR2 is YFSETQ in the germline V gene. The CDR3 contains 18 residues. Trimming took 0 bases from V and 5 from J; bases not matched to a gene: 8. Here the CDR3 DNA reads TGCGCCAGCAGCTTGGGACTAGCGGGGGGGGGTCAAGTAGATACGCAGTATTTT. Translation: CASSLGLAGGGQVDTQYF.

This clonotype was counted at least ten times. This chain uses TRBV12-3 or TRBV12-4 with TRBJ2-3, with TRBD1 identical over 9 bases. CDR3 size: 16 residues. V shed 5 bases, J shed 3 bases, and the junction held 9 bases outside the gene matches. Written as DNA, the CDR3 is TGTGCCAGCAGTCAGGGGACAGGGTATATGACAGATACGCAGTATTTT. Translation: CASSQGTGYMTDTQYF.

There are many counts of this clonotype. The V and J genes are TRBV6-1 and TRBJ1-2, with TRBD1 as a possible D gene (5 bases). In germline, CDR1 is MNHNS, CDR2 SASEGT. The CDR3 consists of 13 residues. With 5 bases removed from V and 2 bases from J, the gap between germline ends came to 9 bases. The CDR3 sequence: CASSLGQNYGYTF. The CDR3 coding sequence is TGTGCCAGCAGTCTCGGACAAAACTATGGCTACACCTTC.

This clonotype was seen many times. This rearrangement joins TRBV20-1 to TRBJ1-5; the D is unclear. CDR1 is DFQATT and CDR2 is SNEGSKA in the germline V gene (reference sequence). Trimming took off 5 bases at V and 3 bases at J, with 11 bases between the two ends. CDR3 length: 13 amino acids. DNA of the CDR3: TGCAGTGCTCGGACGGCCAACAATCAGCCCCAGCATTTT. It translates to CSARTANNQPQHF.

Many counts were recorded for this clonotype. The CDR3 region is CATNPGTALNSPLHF. Written as DNA, the CDR3 is TGTGCCACCAACCCAGGGACAGCCTTAAATTCACCCCTCCACTTT. This chain connects TRBV10-3 to TRBJ1-6; 7 nucleotides match TRBD1. J gave up 7 bases and V 10 bases, and 13 bases lay outside the gene matches. CDR1 ENHRY and CDR2 SYGVKD come from the germline V gene. The CDR3 has 15 amino acids.

V usage is TRBV5-6 and J usage is TRBJ1-3; D not certain. Germline V gives CDR1 SGHDT, CDR2 YYEEEE. The CDR3 contains 11 residues. The V gene lost 7 bases and the J gene lost 4 bases, with 6 bases spanning the gap. In DNA, the CDR3 is TGTGCCAGCCACGGAGGAAACACCATATATTTT. Translating gives CASHGGNTIYF. The variable domain in full, completed from reference TRBV5-6 and TRBJ1-3, reads DAGVTQSPTHLIKTRGQQVTLRCSPKSGHDTVSWYQQALGQGPQFIFQYYEEEERQRGNFPDRFSGHQFPNYSSELNVNALLLGDSALYLCASHGGNTIYFGEGSWLTVV.

The rearrangement joins TRBV27 to TRBJ2-2; 14 nucleotides align to TRBD2. V shed 3 bases, J shed 6 bases, and the junction held 12 bases outside the gene matches. The CDR3 runs 19 residues. The germline V gene encodes CDR1 MNHEY and CDR2 SMNVEV (reference sequence). This CDR3 is CASSLGTSGRGAFAGELFF. The DNA of the CDR3 is TGTGCCAGCAGTTTGGGGACTAGCGGGAGAGGTGCCTTTGCCGGGGAGCTGTTTTTT.

The table lists this clonotype with many counts. The chain carries TRBV4-1 and TRBJ1-5; D is possibly TRBD1 (6 bases). The V end lost 0 bases, the J end lost 0 bases, and 18 bases lay between the germline ends. Germline CDR1 MGHRA, CDR2 YSYEKL. CDR3 length equals 19 residues. The CDR3 is CASSQDGGNTGNSNQPQHF. CDR3 nucleotides: TGCGCCAGCAGCCAAGATGGGGGGAATACAGGGAATAGCAATCAGCCCCAGCATTTT.

This clonotype was counted many times. V and J are TRBV5-4 and TRBJ1-2; 8 bases agree with TRBD1. There are 17 residues in the CDR3. Looked up from germline, CDR1 is SGHNT and CDR2 is YYREEE (reference sequence). V gave up 4 bases and J gave up 3 bases; unmatched junction bases: 14. The CDR3 spells CASSPDFSGGADYGYTF. The CDR3 coding sequence is TGTGCCAGCAGCCCAGACTTTTCAGGGGGCGCAGACTATGGCTACACCTTC.

This clonotype was counted ten times or more. This chain joins TRBV4-1 and TRBJ2-3, with no clear D. The CDR3 has 14 residues. Per the germline V gene, CDR1 is MGHRA and CDR2 is YSYEKL. Trimming removed 1 base from V and 9 bases from J, with 14 bases in between. CDR3 nucleotide sequence: TGCGCCAGCAGCCAAGTACTTGATGGAAGAACGCAGTATTTT. Translation: CASSQVLDGRTQYF.

This clonotype occurred many times. This rearrangement joins TRBV6-6 to TRBJ2-7; D is unclear. CDR1 is MNHNY, CDR2 SVGAGI, per germline (reference sequence). The V and J ends lost 2 bases and 0 bases respectively, with 11 bases between them. This CDR3 has 15 residues. Here the CDR3 reads CASSYTALISYEQYF. The CDR3 coding sequence is TGTGCCAGCAGTTACACCGCACTCATCTCCTACGAGCAGTACTTC.

Ten or more counts support this clonotype. The chain combines TRBV6-5 with TRBJ2-3; D unresolved. Trimming shortened V by 8 bases and J by 5 bases, and 8 bases separated the two germline ends. The CDR3 has 11 amino acids. The germline V gene encodes CDR1 MNHEY and CDR2 SVGAGI. CDR3 amino acids: CASWSGDTQYF. The CDR3 DNA sequence: TGTGCCAGCTGGAGTGGAGATACGCAGTATTTT.